The 9 T cell receptor beta chains given below trace back to one sample, sequenced in a study of cytomegalovirus exposure and HLA in healthy donors. PCR primers comprised 60 Vbeta and 13 Jbeta primers. The method was immunoSEQ multiplex PCR; TCRdb's version includes in-frame clones alone and lacks a portion of them. Of around 160,000 clones in the sample, 75% were seen once. Sequenced material: PBMCs. Receptors were obtained from a woman in her 40s in good health and CMV-seropositive.

V is TRBV6-4 and J is TRBJ2-1; 9 bases match TRBD1. The CDR3 covers 13 residues. V shed 7 bases, J shed 9 bases, and the junction held 7 bases outside the gene matches. Germline V gene sequence: CDR1 MRHNA, CDR2 SNTAGT. The CDR3 sequence: CASTTTGGGEQFF. The CDR3 bases are TGTGCCAGCACAACAACAGGGGGCGGTGAGCAGTTCTTC.

This clone occurred a few times. The chain recombines TRBV29-1 with TRBJ2-1; 8 nucleotides match TRBD2. This CDR3 contains 12 residues. Germline lookup yields CDR1 SQVTM and CDR2 ANQGSEA. With V trimmed by 0 bases and J by 15 bases, 7 bases remained unmatched. CDR3 amino acids: CSVEEAGTRGFF. DNA for the CDR3: TGCAGCGTTGAAGAGGCCGGGACTAGAGGGTTCTTC.

The chain carries TRBV28 and TRBJ1-5; possibly TRBD1 for D (6 bases). Trimming removed 5 bases at V and 8 bases at J, with 10 bases between. CDR3 length equals 12 residues. Germline V gives CDR1 MDHEN, CDR2 SYDVKM. Here the CDR3 DNA reads TGTGCCAGCAGTACAGGGATCAAGCCCCAGCATTTT. It specifies CASSTGIKPQHF.

This clone showed up just once. The rearrangement links TRBV7-3 to TRBJ2-3; D may be TRBD1 (5 bases). The CDR3 spans 14 residues. V was cut by 4 bases and J by 4 bases, with 12 bases left in between. The germline V gene encodes CDR1 SGHTA and CDR2 FQGTGA. CDR3 in DNA: TGTGCCAGCAGCTCGCGACAGCGTGCAGATACGCAGTATTTT. Translating gives CASSSRQRADTQYF.

The chain is built from TRBV7-2 and TRBJ2-3; 9 bases match TRBD2. From germline, CDR1 is SGHTA and CDR2 FQGNSA. V was clipped by 6 bases and J by 2 bases; unmatched bases: 6. This CDR3 is built from 15 residues. DNA of the CDR3: TGTGCCAGCAGTGCGACTAGCGGTGCCACAGATACGCAGTATTTT. As protein: CASSATSGATDTQYF.

The V call is TRBV7-3, the J call TRBJ2-1, with 13 positions matching TRBD2. This CDR3 comprises 20 residues. V shed 5 bases, J shed 3 bases, and the junction held 16 bases outside the gene matches. Per germline, CDR1 SGHTA and CDR2 FQGTGA. The CDR3 here is CASSVTPGLAGRGSYNEQFF. The CDR3 DNA follows: TGTGCCAGCAGCGTCACACCGGGACTAGCGGGAAGAGGGAGCTACAATGAGCAGTTCTTC.

This clone was recorded only once. The chain employs TRBV6-1 and TRBJ1-4, with D possibly being TRBD1 (6 bases). Germline V gives CDR1 MNHNS, CDR2 SASEGT. The CDR3 sequence is 14 residues long. Trimming took off 1 base at V and 8 bases at J, with 11 bases between the two ends. As DNA, the CDR3 is TGTGCCAGCAGTGAAGGGACAGTTCGCGAAAAACTGTTTTTT. Amino acids: CASSEGTVREKLFF.

This clone has only a few counts. The rearrangement joins TRBV7-6 to TRBJ2-3, with 7 bases fitting TRBD1. CDR1 and CDR2 (germline): SGHVS, FNYEAQ. Germline trimming cut 5 bases from V and 1 base from J; bases unmatched to any gene: 3. This CDR3 contains 14 residues. CDR3 protein: CASSRGQGTDTQYF. DNA for the CDR3: TGTGCCAGCAGCCGTGGACAGGGCACAGATACGCAGTATTTT.

This clone occurred once. The CDR3 spells CAISEGYQLNEQFF. For the CDR3, the DNA is TGTGCCATCAGTGAGGGTTATCAGTTGAATGAGCAGTTCTTC. The chain recombines TRBV10-3 with TRBJ2-1, with D unresolved. V was clipped by 2 bases and J by 7 bases, with 12 bases between them. The CDR3 has 14 residues. The germline V gene encodes CDR1 ENHRY and CDR2 SYGVKD.